Each of the 18 T cell receptor beta chains below was sequenced from the same sample in a study of T cell responses to AZD1222 COVID-19 vaccine. The data were produced by immunoSEQ multiplex PCR, yet TCRdb's version contains in-frame clones alone and is incomplete. The table includes around 100,000 clones, over 75% detected once. The sequencing used peripheral blood, collected on day 0 of MenACWY control vaccination. The receptors here all came from an adult in good health.

This chain joins TRBV9 and TRBJ1-6; D is perhaps TRBD1 (6 bases). Germline CDR1 is SGDLS and CDR2 is YYNGEE. The V end was cut by 9 bases, the J end by 10 bases, with 17 bases between. The CDR3 spans 13 residues. The CDR3 nucleotides are TGTGCCATCTCGGGCTCTAGGGGGTCACCCCTCCACTTT. Protein sequence: CAISGSRGSPLHF.

This chain links TRBV5-6 with TRBJ2-7, with D perhaps matching TRBD1 or TRBD2 (5 bases each). The CDR3 loop spans 13 amino acids. V lost 5 bases, J lost 4 bases, and 13 bases lay in between. Per the germline V gene, CDR1 is SGHDT and CDR2 is YYEEEE. The CDR3 region is CASSWDQRYEQYF. The CDR3 bases are TGTGCCAGCAGTTGGGACCAACGGTACGAGCAGTACTTC.

The V call is TRBV3-1 (or the pseudogene TRBV3-2), the J call TRBJ2-7; D uncertain. CDR3 size: 12 residues. Trimming stripped 2 bases from V and 3 bases from J, with 5 bases between. From germline, CDR1 is LGHDT and CDR2 YNNKEL (reference sequence). The DNA of the CDR3 is TGTGCCAGCAGCCAAAGCTTCTACGAGCAGTACTTC. This sequence encodes CASSQSFYEQYF.

The genes are TRBV6-2 or TRBV6-3 and TRBJ2-7; D unresolved. The V and J ends lost 5 bases and 9 bases respectively, with 14 bases between them. The germline V gene encodes CDR1 MNHEY and CDR2 SVGEGT. The CDR3 consists of 12 residues. The CDR3, as DNA: TGTGCCAGCAGTGACACCTACCGGGCGCAGTACTTC. Residues: CASSDTYRAQYF.

This sequence joins TRBV4-3 and TRBJ2-7; D is unclear. Germline lookup yields CDR1 LGHNA and CDR2 YSLEER. V was shortened by 1 base and J by 7 bases, with 5 bases between the two germline ends. The CDR3 runs to 11 residues. The CDR3 region has the DNA TGCGCCAGCAGCCAAGGGCGGGAGCAGTACTTC. Translating gives CASSQGREQYF.

The gene calls are TRBV19 and TRBJ1-5; no definite D call. The CDR3 loop spans 17 amino acids. The V gene lost 8 bases and the J gene lost 2 bases, with 22 bases spanning the gap. CDR1 and CDR2 from the germline V gene are LNHDA and SQIVND (reference sequence). In DNA, the CDR3 is TGTGCCAGTTTGGGCGGGTTCCGCTCCGGGGGCAATCAGCCCCAGCATTTT. Amino acids: CASLGGFRSGGNQPQHF. Based on the CDR3 plus reference TRBV19 and TRBJ1-5, the full variable domain is DGGITQSPKYLFRKEGQNVTLSCEQNLNHDAMYWYRQDPGQGLRLIYYSQIVNDFQKGDIAEGYSVSREKKESFPLTVTSAQKNPTAFYLCASLGGFRSGGNQPQHFGDGTRLSIL.

This chain connects TRBV3-1 (or the pseudogene TRBV3-2) to TRBJ2-1; D uncertain. This CDR3 is built from 12 residues. Trimming took 1 base from V and 10 from J, leaving 8 bases between them. CDR1 is LGHDT and CDR2 is YNNKEL in the germline V gene (reference sequence). The CDR3 DNA follows: TGTGCCAGCAGCCAAGTTGTGGGGGAGCAGTTCTTC. This encodes CASSQVVGEQFF.

The chain combines TRBV5-1 with TRBJ2-7; D remains unclear. The germline gives CDR1 SGHRS, CDR2 YFSETQ. V lost 4 bases and J 2 bases, leaving 10 bases between the germline ends. The CDR3 consists of 13 residues. CDR3 nucleotides: TGCGCCAGCAGCCAAGGATATACCTACGAGCAGTACTTC. The encoded protein is CASSQGYTYEQYF.

The genes are TRBV19 and TRBJ1-2, with D uncertain. In germline, CDR1 is LNHDA, CDR2 SQIVND (reference sequence). V dropped 4 bases and J dropped 8 bases, with 14 bases sitting between them. CDR3 length equals 13 residues. CDR3 DNA sequence: TGTGCCAGTAGTAAGGACGGAGAGAGGGGCTACACCTTC. Translating it yields CASSKDGERGYTF.

This chain connects TRBV27 to TRBJ2-3; D perhaps matches TRBD1 (5 bases). CDR1 and CDR2 from the germline V gene are MNHEY and SMNVEV (reference sequence). CDR3 size: 13 residues. Between the trimmed V and J ends, which lost 6 bases and 3 bases, there was a span of 10 bases. CDR3 loop: CASRLRVTDTQYF. The CDR3 DNA is TGTGCCAGCAGACTCAGGGTTACAGATACGCAGTATTTT.

V and J are TRBV3-1 (or the pseudogene TRBV3-2) and TRBJ2-5; the D gene is possibly TRBD2 (5 bases). This CDR3 is built from 16 residues. CDR1 is LGHDT and CDR2 is YNNKEL in the germline V gene (reference sequence). The V gene lost 4 bases and the J gene lost 0 bases, with 15 bases spanning the gap. In DNA, the CDR3 is TGTGCCAGCAGCCGGACCCAAGGAGCGGACCAAGAGACCCAGTACTTC. Translation: CASSRTQGADQETQYF.

This rearrangement joins TRBV7-2 to TRBJ1-1; D not resolved. This CDR3 has 15 amino acids. V lost 3 bases to trimming and J lost 2 bases, with 13 bases between them. The germline gives CDR1 SGHTA, CDR2 FQGNSA. The CDR3 region has the DNA TGTGCCAGCAGCTTCACGTCTGGAGTAAACACTGAAGCTTTCTTT. It encodes CASSFTSGVNTEAFF.

The chain uses TRBV30 and TRBJ1-6; tentatively, D is TRBD1 (6 bases). Per germline, CDR1 GTSNPN and CDR2 SVGIG (reference sequence). V dropped 0 bases and J dropped 10 bases, with 13 bases sitting between them. The CDR3 covers 14 residues. CDR3 sequence (DNA): TGTGCCTGGAGTGTTGGGCAGGGGTGGTCACCCCTCCACTTT. This codes for CAWSVGQGWSPLHF. The variable domain in full, with the rest retrieved from reference TRBV30 and TRBJ1-6, is SQTIHQWPATLVQPVGSPLSLECTVEGTSNPNLYWYRQAAGRGLQLLFYSVGIGQISSEVPQNLSASRPQDRQFILSSKKLLLSDSGFYLCAWSVGQGWSPLHFGNGTRLTVT.

This chain links TRBV6-6 with TRBJ1-5, with 10 nucleotides matching TRBD1. Germline CDR1 MNHNY, CDR2 SVGAGI (reference sequence). The CDR3 length is 14 residues. The V and J ends lost 5 bases and 5 bases, in that order; junction bases with no gene match: 3. CDR3 protein: CASSTDRGYQPQHF. CDR3 nucleotides: TGTGCCAGCAGTACGGACAGGGGGTATCAGCCCCAGCATTTT.

The count of this clone is one. This rearrangement joins TRBV9 to TRBJ2-5, with D uncertain. Looked up from germline, CDR1 is SGDLS and CDR2 is YYNGEE. V lost 0 bases to trimming and J lost 4 bases, with 13 bases between them. This CDR3 region has 15 residues. CDR3 in DNA: TGTGCCAGCAGCGTAGGAGGTTTCTTGGTAGAGACCCAGTACTTC. Its translation: CASSVGGFLVETQYF.

This chain uses TRBV3-1 (or the pseudogene TRBV3-2) with TRBJ2-3; TRBD1 is a possible D gene (6 bases). V shed 2 bases and J shed 2 bases, with 11 bases lying between them. Germline loops: CDR1 LGHDT, CDR2 YNNKEL (reference sequence). CDR3 size: 15 residues. The CDR3 protein is CASSQTRTVTDTQYF. The CDR3 coding sequence is TGTGCCAGCAGCCAAACGAGGACAGTCACAGATACGCAGTATTTT.

The chain combines TRBV5-4 with TRBJ2-3; 13 bases match TRBD2. V was clipped by 4 bases and J by 7 bases; unmatched bases: 12. The CDR3 length is 17 residues. Germline V gene lookup returns CDR1 SGHNT and CDR2 YYREEE (reference sequence). The CDR3 region is CASSRPPGLAGPHTQYF. CDR3 DNA sequence: TGTGCCAGCAGCCGTCCTCCGGGACTAGCGGGACCACATACGCAGTATTTT. The full variable domain, with the rest looked up from reference TRBV5-4 and TRBJ2-3, is ETGVTQSPTHLIKTRGQQVTLRCSSQSGHNTVSWYQQALGQGPQFIFQYYREEENGRGNFPPRFSGLQFPNYSSELNVNALELDDSALYLCASSRPPGLAGPHTQYFGPGTRLTVL.

This rearrangement joins TRBV6-5 to TRBJ2-7; D not certain. Germline assignment: CDR1 MNHEY and CDR2 SVGAGI. Trimming removed 6 bases at V and 2 bases at J, with 8 bases between. CDR3 length equals 12 residues. The CDR3 spells CASSQRPYEQYF. CDR3 bases: TGTGCCAGCAGCCAAAGGCCCTACGAGCAGTACTTC.